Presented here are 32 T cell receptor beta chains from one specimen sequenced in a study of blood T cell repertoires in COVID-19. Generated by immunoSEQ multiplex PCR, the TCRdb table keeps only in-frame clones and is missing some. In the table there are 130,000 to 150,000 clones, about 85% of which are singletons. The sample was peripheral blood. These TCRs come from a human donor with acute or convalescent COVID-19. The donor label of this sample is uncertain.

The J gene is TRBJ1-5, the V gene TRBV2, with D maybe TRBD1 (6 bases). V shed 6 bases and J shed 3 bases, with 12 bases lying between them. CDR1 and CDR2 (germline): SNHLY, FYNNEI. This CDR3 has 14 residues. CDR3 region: CASSPTGYNQPQHF. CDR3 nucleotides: TGTGCCAGCAGCCCTACAGGGTACAATCAGCCCCAGCATTTT.

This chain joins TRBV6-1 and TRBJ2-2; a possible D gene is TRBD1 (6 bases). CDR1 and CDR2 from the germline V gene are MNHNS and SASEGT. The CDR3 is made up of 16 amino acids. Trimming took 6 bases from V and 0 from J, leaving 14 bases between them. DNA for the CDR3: TGTGCCAGCAGAGAAATTGAGGGGGCGAACACCGGGGAGCTGTTTTTT. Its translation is CASREIEGANTGELFF.

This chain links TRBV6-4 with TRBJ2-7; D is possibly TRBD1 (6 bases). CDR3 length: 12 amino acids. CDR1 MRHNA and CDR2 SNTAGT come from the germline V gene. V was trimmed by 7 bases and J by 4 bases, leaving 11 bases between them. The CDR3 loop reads CASKDRPYEQYV. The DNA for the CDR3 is TGTGCCAGCAAAGACAGGCCTTACGAGCAGTACGTC.

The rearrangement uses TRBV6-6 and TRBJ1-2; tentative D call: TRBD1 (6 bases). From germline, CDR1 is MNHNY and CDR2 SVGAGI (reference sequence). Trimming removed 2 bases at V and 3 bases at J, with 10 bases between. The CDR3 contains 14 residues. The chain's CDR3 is CASSYVQGDYGYTF. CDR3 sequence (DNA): TGTGCCAGCAGTTACGTACAGGGTGACTATGGCTACACCTTC.

CDR3 bases: TGTGCCACCAGTGAGTTCGGACTAGCGGGGTACAATGAGCAGTTCTTC. This encodes CATSEFGLAGYNEQFF. The chain combines TRBV24-1 with TRBJ2-1; 12 bases fit TRBD2. The trim removed 4 bases at V and 4 bases at J, leaving 4 bases unmatched. The CDR3 contains 16 residues. CDR1 and CDR2 (germline): KGHDR, SFDVKD.

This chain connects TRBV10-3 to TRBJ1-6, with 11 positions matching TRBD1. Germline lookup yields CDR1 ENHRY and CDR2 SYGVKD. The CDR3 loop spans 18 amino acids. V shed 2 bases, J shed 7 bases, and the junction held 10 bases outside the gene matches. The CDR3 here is CAISETDRGQSGNSPLHF. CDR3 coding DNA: TGTGCCATCAGTGAGACGGACAGGGGGCAATCAGGGAATTCACCCCTCCACTTT.

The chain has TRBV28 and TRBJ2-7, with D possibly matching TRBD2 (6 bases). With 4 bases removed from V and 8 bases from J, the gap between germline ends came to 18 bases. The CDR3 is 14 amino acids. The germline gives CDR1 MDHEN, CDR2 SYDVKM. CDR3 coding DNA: TGTGCCAGCAGTTCAAAGGGACTGGGAGAAAAGCAGTACTTC. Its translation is CASSSKGLGEKQYF.

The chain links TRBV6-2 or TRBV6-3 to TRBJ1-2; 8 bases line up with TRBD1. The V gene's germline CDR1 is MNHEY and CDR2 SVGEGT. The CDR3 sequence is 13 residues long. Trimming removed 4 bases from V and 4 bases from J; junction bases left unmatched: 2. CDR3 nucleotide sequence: TGTGCCAGCAGTTTACAGGGGGTCTATGGCTACACCTTC. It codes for CASSLQGVYGYTF.

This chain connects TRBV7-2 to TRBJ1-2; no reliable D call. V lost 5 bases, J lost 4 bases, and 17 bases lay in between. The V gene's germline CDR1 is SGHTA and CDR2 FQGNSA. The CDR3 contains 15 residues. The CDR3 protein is CASSPSEGTPYGYTF. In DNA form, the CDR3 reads TGTGCCAGCAGCCCCAGCGAGGGCACCCCCTATGGCTACACCTTC.

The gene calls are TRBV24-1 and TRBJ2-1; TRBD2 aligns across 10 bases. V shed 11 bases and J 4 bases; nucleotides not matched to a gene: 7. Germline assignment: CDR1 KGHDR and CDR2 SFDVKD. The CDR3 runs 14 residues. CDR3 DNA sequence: TGTGCCAGCGAATCGACTAGCGGGTACAATGAGCAGTTCTTC. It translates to CASESTSGYNEQFF.

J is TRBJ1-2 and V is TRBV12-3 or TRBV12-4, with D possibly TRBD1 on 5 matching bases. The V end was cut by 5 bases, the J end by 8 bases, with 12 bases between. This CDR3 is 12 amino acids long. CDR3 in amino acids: CASSEDSLGYTF. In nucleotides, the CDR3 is TGTGCCAGCAGTGAAGACAGTTTAGGCTACACCTTC.

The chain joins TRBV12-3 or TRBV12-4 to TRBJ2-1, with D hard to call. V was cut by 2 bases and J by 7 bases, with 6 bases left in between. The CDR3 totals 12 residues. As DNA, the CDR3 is TGTGCCAGCAGTTTAACGGAGAATGAGCAGTTCTTC. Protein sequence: CASSLTENEQFF.

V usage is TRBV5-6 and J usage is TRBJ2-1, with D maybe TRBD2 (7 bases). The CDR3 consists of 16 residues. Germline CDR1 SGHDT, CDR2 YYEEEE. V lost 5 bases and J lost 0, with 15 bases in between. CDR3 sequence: CASRVGGPLSYNEQFF. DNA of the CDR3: TGTGCCAGCAGAGTCGGGGGGCCGCTCTCCTACAATGAGCAGTTCTTC.

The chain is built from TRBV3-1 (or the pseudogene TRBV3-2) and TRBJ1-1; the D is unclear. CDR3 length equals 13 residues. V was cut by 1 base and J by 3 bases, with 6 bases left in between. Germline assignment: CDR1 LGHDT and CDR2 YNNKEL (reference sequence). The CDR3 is CASSQGTYTEAFF. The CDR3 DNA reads TGTGCCAGCAGCCAAGGGACTTACACTGAAGCTTTCTTT.

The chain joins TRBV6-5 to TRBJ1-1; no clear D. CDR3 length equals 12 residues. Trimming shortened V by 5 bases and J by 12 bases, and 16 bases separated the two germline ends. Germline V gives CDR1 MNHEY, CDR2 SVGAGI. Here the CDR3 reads CASSPRPGATFF. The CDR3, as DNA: TGTGCCAGCAGTCCCCGGCCGGGTGCGACTTTCTTT.

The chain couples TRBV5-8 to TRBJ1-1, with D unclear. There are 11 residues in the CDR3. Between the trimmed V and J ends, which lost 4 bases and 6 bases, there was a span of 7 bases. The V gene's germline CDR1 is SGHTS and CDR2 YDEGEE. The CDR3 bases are TGTGCCAGCAGCCGGCGGGCTGAAGCTTTCTTT. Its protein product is CASSRRAEAFF.

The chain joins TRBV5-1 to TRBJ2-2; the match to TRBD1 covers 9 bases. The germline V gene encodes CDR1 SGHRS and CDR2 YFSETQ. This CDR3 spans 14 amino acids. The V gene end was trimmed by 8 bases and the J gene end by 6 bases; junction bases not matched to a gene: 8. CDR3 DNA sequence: TGCGCCAGTCGACAGGGGGTCGGTTCCGGGGAGCTGTTTTTT. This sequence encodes CASRQGVGSGELFF.

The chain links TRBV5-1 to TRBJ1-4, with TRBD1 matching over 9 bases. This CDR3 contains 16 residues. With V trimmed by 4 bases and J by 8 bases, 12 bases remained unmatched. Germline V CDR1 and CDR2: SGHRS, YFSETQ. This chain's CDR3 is CASSLALQGAQEKLFF. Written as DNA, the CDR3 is TGCGCCAGCAGCCTCGCATTACAGGGGGCGCAGGAAAAACTGTTTTTT.

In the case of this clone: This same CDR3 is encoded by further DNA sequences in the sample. The CDR3 DNA reads TGTGCCAGCAGTGAACTACGGAACTATGGCTACACCTTC. Its protein is CASSELRNYGYTF. The chain combines TRBV2 with TRBJ1-2; D ambiguous. This CDR3 contains 13 residues. Trimming took 2 bases from V and 2 from J, leaving 6 bases between them. The germline gives CDR1 SNHLY, CDR2 FYNNEI.

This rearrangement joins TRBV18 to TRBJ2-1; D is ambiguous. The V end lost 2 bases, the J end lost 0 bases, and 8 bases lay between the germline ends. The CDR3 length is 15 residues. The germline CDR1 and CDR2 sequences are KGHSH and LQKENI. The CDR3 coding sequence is TGTGCCAGCTCACCAGGGCTCAGCTCCTACAATGAGCAGTTCTTC. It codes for CASSPGLSSYNEQFF.

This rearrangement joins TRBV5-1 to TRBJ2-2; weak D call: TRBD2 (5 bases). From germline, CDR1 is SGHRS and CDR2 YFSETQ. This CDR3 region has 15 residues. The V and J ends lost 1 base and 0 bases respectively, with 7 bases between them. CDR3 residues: CASSLPLANTGELFF. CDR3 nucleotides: TGCGCCAGCAGCTTGCCACTAGCGAACACCGGGGAGCTGTTTTTT.

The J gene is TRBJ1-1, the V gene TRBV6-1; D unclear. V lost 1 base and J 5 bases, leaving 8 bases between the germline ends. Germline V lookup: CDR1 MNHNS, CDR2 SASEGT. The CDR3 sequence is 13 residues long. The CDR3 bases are TGTGCCAGCAGTGAAGTCCCCATGACTGAAGCTTTCTTT. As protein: CASSEVPMTEAFF.

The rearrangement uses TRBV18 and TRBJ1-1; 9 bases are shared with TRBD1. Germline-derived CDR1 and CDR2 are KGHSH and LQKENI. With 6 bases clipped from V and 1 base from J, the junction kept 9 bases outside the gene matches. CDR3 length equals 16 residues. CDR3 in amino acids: CASSPTGGAWNTEAFF. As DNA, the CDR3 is TGTGCCAGCTCGCCTACAGGGGGCGCATGGAACACTGAAGCTTTCTTT.

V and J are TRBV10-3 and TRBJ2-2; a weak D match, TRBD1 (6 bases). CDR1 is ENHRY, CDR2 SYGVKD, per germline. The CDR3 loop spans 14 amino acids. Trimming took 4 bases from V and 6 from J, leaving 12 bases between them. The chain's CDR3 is CAISGRTEAGELFF. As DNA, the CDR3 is TGTGCCATCAGTGGAAGGACAGAGGCCGGGGAGCTGTTTTTT.

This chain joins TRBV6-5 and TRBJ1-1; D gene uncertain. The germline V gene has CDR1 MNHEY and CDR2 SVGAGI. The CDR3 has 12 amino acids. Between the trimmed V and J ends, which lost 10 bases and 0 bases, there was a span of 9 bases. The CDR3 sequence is CATSRLNTEAFF. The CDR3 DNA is TGTGCCACGTCTCGGTTGAACACTGAAGCTTTCTTT.

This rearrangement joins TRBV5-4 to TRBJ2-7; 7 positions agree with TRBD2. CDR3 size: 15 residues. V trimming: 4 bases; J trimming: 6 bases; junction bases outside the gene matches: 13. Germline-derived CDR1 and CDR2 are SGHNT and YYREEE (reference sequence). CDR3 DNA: TGTGCCAGCAGCCCGGCGGGGAGGGCCCGAATCGAGCAGTACGTC. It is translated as CASSPAGRARIEQYV.

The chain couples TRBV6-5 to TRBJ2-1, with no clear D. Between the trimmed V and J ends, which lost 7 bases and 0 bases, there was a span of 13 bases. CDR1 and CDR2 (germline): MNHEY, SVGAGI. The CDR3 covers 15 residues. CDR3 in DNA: TGTGCCAGCAAAGAGCTACAGAGCTCCTACAATGAGCAGTTCTTC. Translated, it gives CASKELQSSYNEQFF.

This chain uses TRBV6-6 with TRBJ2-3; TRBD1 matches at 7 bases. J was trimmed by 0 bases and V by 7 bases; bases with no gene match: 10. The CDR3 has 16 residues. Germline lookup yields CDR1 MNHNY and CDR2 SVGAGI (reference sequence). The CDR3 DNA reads TGTGCCAGCACCCTTGAAGGGGGCCGTAGCACAGATACGCAGTATTTT. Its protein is CASTLEGGRSTDTQYF.

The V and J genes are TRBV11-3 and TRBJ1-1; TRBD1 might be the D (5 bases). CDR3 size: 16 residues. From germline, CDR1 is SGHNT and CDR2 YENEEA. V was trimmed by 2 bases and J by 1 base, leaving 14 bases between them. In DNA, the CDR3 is TGTGCCAGCAGCTTATCCCAGGCGGGACGGAACACTGAAGCTTTCTTT. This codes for CASSLSQAGRNTEAFF.

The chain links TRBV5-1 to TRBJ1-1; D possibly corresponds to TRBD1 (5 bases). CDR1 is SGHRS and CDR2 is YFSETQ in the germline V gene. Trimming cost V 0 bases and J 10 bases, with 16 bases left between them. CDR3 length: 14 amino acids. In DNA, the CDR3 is TGCGCCAGCAGCTTGGAGTCGGACACCTCTGGAGCTTTCTTT. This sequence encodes CASSLESDTSGAFF.

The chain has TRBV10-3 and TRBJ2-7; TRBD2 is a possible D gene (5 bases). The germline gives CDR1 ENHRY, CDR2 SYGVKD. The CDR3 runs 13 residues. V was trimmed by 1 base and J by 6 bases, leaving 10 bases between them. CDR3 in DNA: TGTGCCATCAGTGAGTACCGGGAAGGCGAGCAGTACGTC. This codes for CAISEYREGEQYV.

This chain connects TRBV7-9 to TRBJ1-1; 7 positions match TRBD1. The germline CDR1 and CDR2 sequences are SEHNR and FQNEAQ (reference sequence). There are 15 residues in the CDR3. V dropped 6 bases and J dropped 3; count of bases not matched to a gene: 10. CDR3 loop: CASRSKGAEDTEAFF. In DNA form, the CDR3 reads TGTGCCAGCAGATCAAAGGGGGCTGAGGACACTGAAGCTTTCTTT.